The clone carrying this T cell receptor beta chain was counted only a few times. From roughly 390 ng of RNA, a library with molecular barcoded alpha/delta and beta/gamma adaptors was made. TCRdb analysed the reads with MiXCR anew, one entry per CDR3 protein. Here the sample spans 40,000 or so distinct CDR3 sequences, approximately 12% being singletons. This record comes from a study of read filtering for tumor transcriptome and immune sequencing. The J segment lost 6 bases and the V segment lost 5 bases, leaving 4 bases of the junction unmatched. The CDR3 has 14 residues. From germline, CDR1 is SEHNR and CDR2 FQNEAQ (reference sequence).

The gene calls are TRBV7-9 and TRBJ1-5; the match to TRBD1 covers 10 bases. The specimen sequenced was a population of CD138-negative cells sorted from bone marrow. The sequence derives from a donor older than 35 with multiple myeloma. The DNA of the CDR3 is TGTGCCAGCAGCCCAGGGACAGGGGTTCAGCCCCAGCATTTT. This codes for CASSPGTGVQPQHF.